One sample yielded the 25 T cell receptor beta chains listed below, sequenced in a study of graft-versus-host responses after intestinal transplantation. Generated by immunoSEQ multiplex PCR, the TCRdb table keeps only in-frame clones and is missing some. Of just over 40,000 clones in the sample, roughly nine tenths are singletons; the top ten hold approximately 2.2%. Specimen: PBMCs, collected around 320 days after intestinal transplant. These TCRs come from a human patient who received an intestinal transplant, so some T cells may come from the graft donor.

CDR3 nucleotide sequence: TGTGCCAGCAGCTTTGACGGCTCCTATGGCTACACCTTC. It translates to CASSFDGSYGYTF. V usage is TRBV5-4 and J usage is TRBJ1-2, with no clear D. V was cut by 2 bases and J by 4 bases, with 9 bases left in between. The CDR3 loop spans 13 amino acids. Germline CDR1 SGHNT, CDR2 YYREEE (reference sequence).

The V call is TRBV4-2, the J call TRBJ1-1; D is possibly TRBD1 (6 bases). This CDR3 has 14 amino acids. Germline CDR1 and CDR2: LGHNA and YNFKEQ. V gave up 1 base and J gave up 5 bases, with 11 bases separating them. The CDR3 sequence: CASSQGTGRTEAFF. Written as DNA, the CDR3 is TGTGCCAGCAGCCAAGGTACAGGGAGGACTGAAGCTTTCTTT.

The chain links TRBV5-1 to TRBJ1-2; a possible D gene is TRBD1 (5 bases). Between the trimmed V and J ends, which lost 5 bases and 3 bases, there was a span of 11 bases. The length of the CDR3 is 13 residues. The germline V gene encodes CDR1 SGHRS and CDR2 YFSETQ. The CDR3 coding sequence is TGCGCCAGCAGGCCCGACAGTTACTATGGCTACACCTTC. It yields the protein CASRPDSYYGYTF.

The chain uses TRBV6-6 and TRBJ2-4; D not resolved. V lost 2 bases, J lost 0 bases, and 8 bases lay in between. Germline CDR1 reads MNHNY; CDR2 reads SVGAGI (reference sequence). The CDR3 is made up of 15 amino acids. CDR3 nucleotide sequence: TGTGCCAGCAGTTACACCGAATTAGCCAAAAACATTCAGTACTTC. As protein: CASSYTELAKNIQYF.

The chain joins TRBV28 to TRBJ2-3; D unresolved. Per the germline V gene, CDR1 is MDHEN and CDR2 is SYDVKM. There are 14 residues in the CDR3. V was trimmed by 6 bases and J by 3 bases, leaving 13 bases between them. CDR3 in amino acids: CASRSWGTTDTQYF. The DNA of the CDR3 is TGTGCCAGCAGGTCGTGGGGTACAACAGATACGCAGTATTTT.

J is TRBJ2-7 and V is TRBV7-9, with TRBD2 identical over 7 bases. The CDR3 consists of 14 residues. Germline CDR1 and CDR2: SEHNR and FQNEAQ (reference sequence). Unmatched junction bases numbered 3, after V lost 4 bases and J lost 0 bases. CDR3 in amino acids: CASSWTRSSYEQYF. In nucleotides, the CDR3 is TGTGCCAGCAGCTGGACTAGGAGCTCCTACGAGCAGTACTTC.

In this sample, this clone turned up once. The chain is built from TRBV7-2 and TRBJ1-5, with no clear D. CDR3 length equals 16 residues. The ends were cut back, 1 base at V and 2 bases at J, with 12 bases in the middle. Germline CDR1 reads SGHTA; CDR2 reads FQGNSA. The DNA for the CDR3 is TGTGCCAGCAGCTTAGGGTTATGGATGGGCAATCAGCCCCAGCATTTT. This gives the protein CASSLGLWMGNQPQHF.

This chain connects TRBV7-2 to TRBJ2-6; D unclear. The CDR3 spans 15 residues. V lost 1 base and J 0 bases, leaving 4 bases between the germline ends. The germline V gene has CDR1 SGHTA and CDR2 FQGNSA. In DNA form, the CDR3 reads TGTGCCAGCAGCTTAGTAGTCTCTGGGGCCAACGTCCTGACTTTC. Encoded protein: CASSLVVSGANVLTF.

The CDR3 protein is CASRQYRRRGTNTGELFF. The CDR3 DNA reads TGCGCCAGCAGACAATACCGTCGACGGGGTACGAACACCGGGGAGCTGTTTTTT. The chain has TRBV5-1 and TRBJ2-2; D is perhaps TRBD2 (5 bases). The length of the CDR3 is 18 residues. The germline V gene encodes CDR1 SGHRS and CDR2 YFSETQ. Trimming took off 5 bases at V and 0 bases at J, with 20 bases between the two ends.

The chain uses TRBV5-6 and TRBJ2-3; D remains ambiguous. Looked up from germline, CDR1 is SGHDT and CDR2 is YYEEEE. The ends were cut back, 1 base at V and 5 bases at J, with 11 bases in the middle. The CDR3 runs to 14 residues. The DNA of the CDR3 is TGTGCCAGCAGCTTGTGGAAGAAGGGAGATACGCAGTATTTT. This codes for CASSLWKKGDTQYF.

This clone appeared once. The chain couples TRBV2 to TRBJ2-7; perhaps D is TRBD1 or TRBD2 (5 bases each). The CDR3 is 13 amino acids. The ends were cut back, 6 bases at V and 6 bases at J, with 15 bases in the middle. CDR1 is SNHLY, CDR2 FYNNEI, per germline. CDR3 DNA: TGTGCCAGCAGCTCACCCGGGGACCGCGAGCAGTACTTC. The encoded protein is CASSSPGDREQYF.

The chain employs TRBV6-1 and TRBJ2-7; D ambiguous. The CDR3 is 13 amino acids. The germline V gene encodes CDR1 MNHNS and CDR2 SASEGT. V was cut by 5 bases and J by 3 bases, with 11 bases left in between. CDR3 nucleotides: TGTGCCAGCAGTCTGACATCGAGCTACGAGCAGTACTTC. As protein: CASSLTSSYEQYF.

The V call is TRBV28, the J call TRBJ1-3; TRBD1 agrees at 7 bases. The length of the CDR3 is 15 residues. V lost 5 bases, J lost 9 bases, and 13 bases stayed unmatched. Germline V gene data show CDR1 as MDHEN and CDR2 as SYDVKM. In DNA form, the CDR3 reads TGTGCCAGCAGTCCCATACAGGGGATGCGAAGCACCATATATTTT. As protein: CASSPIQGMRSTIYF.

The chain combines TRBV5-4 with TRBJ1-1, with D perhaps TRBD1 (6 bases). V gave up 3 bases and J gave up 3 bases, with 6 bases separating them. Germline CDR1 reads SGHNT; CDR2 reads YYREEE (reference sequence). This CDR3 comprises 12 residues. The CDR3 protein is CASSYRDTEAFF. The CDR3 DNA reads TGTGCCAGCAGCTACAGGGACACTGAAGCTTTCTTT.

The rearrangement links TRBV25-1 to TRBJ2-2; D perhaps matches TRBD2 (6 bases). V was cut by 7 bases and J by 4 bases, with 13 bases left in between. This CDR3 is 14 amino acids long. CDR1 MGHDK and CDR2 SYGVNS come from the germline V gene. The CDR3 protein is CASTPDYFTGELFF. The CDR3 DNA reads TGTGCCAGCACTCCGGACTATTTCACCGGGGAGCTGTTTTTT.

The V gene is TRBV5-1, the J gene TRBJ2-3, with 7 bases aligning to TRBD2. The CDR3 has 16 amino acids. V lost 5 bases, J lost 2 bases, and 11 bases stayed unmatched. Germline lookup yields CDR1 SGHRS and CDR2 YFSETQ. The DNA for the CDR3 is TGCGCCAGCAGAACGACTGGAGCGGGGACCACAGATACGCAGTATTTT. It encodes CASRTTGAGTTDTQYF.

This rearrangement joins TRBV6-6 to TRBJ2-1; tentative D call: TRBD2 (5 bases). Germline assignment: CDR1 MNHNY and CDR2 SVGAGI (reference sequence). This CDR3 has 15 residues. V was pared by 4 bases and J by 7 bases, with 17 bases between. This CDR3 is CASSFGSGPGNEQFF. CDR3 sequence (DNA): TGTGCCAGCAGTTTTGGTTCTGGGCCGGGAAATGAGCAGTTCTTC.

This chain joins TRBV27 and TRBJ2-7, with 8 bases lining up with TRBD2. This CDR3 has 15 residues. CDR1 and CDR2 from the germline V gene are MNHEY and SMNVEV (reference sequence). V shed 0 bases and J 2 bases; nucleotides not matched to a gene: 3. This CDR3 reads CASSLSSGVTYEQYF. The DNA of the CDR3 is TGTGCCAGCAGTTTATCTAGCGGGGTTACCTACGAGCAGTACTTC.

The chain carries TRBV28 and TRBJ2-7; TRBD2 matches at 10 bases. Germline values: CDR1 MDHEN, CDR2 SYDVKM. The V and J ends lost 8 bases and 6 bases, in that order; junction bases with no gene match: 13. CDR3 length: 15 amino acids. The CDR3 region is CASYSGRAFSGEQYF. In DNA, the CDR3 is TGTGCCAGCTACAGCGGGAGGGCCTTTTCGGGCGAGCAGTACTTC.

The V and J genes are TRBV28 and TRBJ2-5; D assignment may be TRBD1 or TRBD2 (5 bases each). The V gene lost 1 base and the J gene lost 5 bases, with 14 bases spanning the gap. CDR1 is MDHEN and CDR2 is SYDVKM in the germline V gene. The CDR3 has 15 residues. As DNA, the CDR3 is TGTGCCAGCAGTTTATCCCCGGGATGGGGCGAGACCCAGTACTTC. It translates to CASSLSPGWGETQYF.

V usage is TRBV28 and J usage is TRBJ2-7; 7 positions agree with TRBD1. The CDR3 loop spans 12 amino acids. CDR1 is MDHEN and CDR2 is SYDVKM in the germline V gene. V shed 6 bases, J shed 3 bases, and the junction held 2 bases outside the gene matches. CDR3 nucleotides: TGTGCCAGCAGGACAGGGTACTACGAGCAGTACTTC. Its translation is CASRTGYYEQYF. The variable domain in full, with the rest retrieved from reference TRBV28 and TRBJ2-7, is DVKVTQSSRYLVKRTGEKVFLECVQDMDHENMFWYRQDPGLGLRLIYFSYDVKMKEKGDIPEGYSVSREKKERFSLILESASTNQTSMYLCASRTGYYEQYFGPGTRLTVT.

The rearrangement links TRBV19 to TRBJ2-4, with D possibly being TRBD1 or TRBD2 (5 bases each). V shed 4 bases and J shed 8 bases, with 12 bases lying between them. The CDR3 contains 13 residues. Germline V gene data show CDR1 as LNHDA and CDR2 as SQIVND (reference sequence). In nucleotides, the CDR3 is TGTGCCAGTAGTACCGGGACCTGGGACATTCAGTACTTC. It encodes CASSTGTWDIQYF.

This clone has a handful of counts. The CDR3 protein is CAIKDSQNTEAFF. The CDR3 coding sequence is TGTGCCATCAAGGACAGCCAGAACACTGAAGCTTTCTTT. The rearrangement links TRBV10-3 to TRBJ1-1, with D maybe TRBD1 (6 bases). CDR3 size: 13 residues. From germline, CDR1 is ENHRY and CDR2 SYGVKD. Trimming left V 7 bases short and J 1 base short, with 10 bases between.

This sequence joins TRBV6-5 and TRBJ1-1, with a possible D match to TRBD1 (5 bases). There are 13 residues in the CDR3. Germline CDR1 and CDR2: MNHEY and SVGAGI. The V and J ends lost 6 bases and 0 bases respectively, with 8 bases between them. DNA for the CDR3: TGTGCCAGCAGAGGGGTTGTGAACACTGAAGCTTTCTTT. Protein sequence: CASRGVVNTEAFF.

This chain links TRBV7-6 with TRBJ2-5; D possibly uses TRBD1 or TRBD2 (5 bases each). The germline V gene encodes CDR1 SGHVS and CDR2 FNYEAQ. CDR3 size: 14 residues. The germline V and J ends were trimmed by 3 bases and 1 base, with 9 bases remaining between them. This CDR3 is CASSFTGTQETQYF. CDR3 DNA sequence: TGTGCCAGCAGCTTCACGGGGACCCAAGAGACCCAGTACTTC.